The 15 T cell receptor beta chains below come from one sample, sequenced in a study of cytomegalovirus exposure and HLA in healthy donors. Primers: 60 Vbeta forward and 13 Jbeta reverse. Here immunoSEQ multiplex PCR was the method, and the copy in TCRdb shows in-frame clones only, minus some. The sample has about 190,000 clones; about 87% are singletons. The sample was PBMCs. The source of these receptors is a woman younger than 30 in good health and CMV-seronegative.

This clone occurred once. The gene calls are TRBV15 and TRBJ2-7; D uncertain. V was pared by 0 bases and J by 9 bases, with 12 bases between. There are 13 residues in the CDR3. From germline, CDR1 is LNHNV and CDR2 YYDKDF (reference sequence). CDR3: CATSRDVPLLQYF. CDR3 coding DNA: TGTGCCACCAGCAGAGATGTTCCCCTTCTGCAGTACTTC.

This rearrangement joins TRBV5-4 to TRBJ2-1; 10 positions match TRBD2. The germline V gene encodes CDR1 SGHNT and CDR2 YYREEE (reference sequence). The length of the CDR3 is 16 residues. Trimming removed 4 bases from V and 8 bases from J; junction bases left unmatched: 12. The chain's CDR3 is CASSPGTSAPYYEQFF. CDR3 nucleotides: TGTGCCAGCAGCCCCGGGACTAGCGCCCCTTATTATGAGCAGTTCTTC. The full variable domain, in which reference TRBV5-4 and TRBJ2-1 provide the parts outside the CDR3, is ETGVTQSPTHLIKTRGQQVTLRCSSQSGHNTVSWYQQALGQGPQFIFQYYREEENGRGNFPPRFSGLQFPNYSSELNVNALELDDSALYLCASSPGTSAPYYEQFFGPGTRLTVL.

The V and J genes are TRBV5-1 and TRBJ2-1; tentatively, D is TRBD2 (5 bases). V lost 1 base, J lost 8 bases, and 16 bases lay in between. This CDR3 region has 15 residues. In germline, CDR1 is SGHRS, CDR2 YFSETQ. In nucleotides, the CDR3 is TGCGCCAGCAGCTTGTTAGGTGGGAGTGGCGATGAGCAGTTCTTC. Residues: CASSLLGGSGDEQFF.

The chain combines TRBV6-1 with TRBJ2-7; weak D call: TRBD2 (5 bases). Germline CDR1 reads MNHNS; CDR2 reads SASEGT. Between the trimmed V and J ends, which lost 4 bases and 3 bases, there was a span of 13 bases. The CDR3 is made up of 14 amino acids. In DNA form, the CDR3 reads TGTGCCAGCAGTGTGCTTGGGAGCAACTACGAGCAGTACTTC. It is translated as CASSVLGSNYEQYF.

This clone was counted a few times. The V gene is TRBV15, the J gene TRBJ2-2; D is perhaps TRBD2 (7 bases). V lost 8 bases and J 6 bases, leaving 13 bases between the germline ends. Germline CDR1 is LNHNV and CDR2 is YYDKDF (reference sequence). This CDR3 comprises 13 residues. The CDR3 DNA reads as TGTGCCACCCGTCGGGGGGCTCCCGGGGAGCTGTTTTTT. Amino acid sequence: CATRRGAPGELFF.

The chain combines TRBV11-2 with TRBJ1-1; D gene uncertain. The V end lost 1 base, the J end lost 1 base, and 4 bases lay between the germline ends. CDR3 length equals 13 residues. Germline V gene data show CDR1 as SGHAT and CDR2 as FQNNGV. CDR3 in amino acids: CASSLAGNTEAFF. CDR3 in DNA: TGTGCCAGCAGCTTAGCCGGGAACACTGAAGCTTTCTTT. The full variable domain, its missing parts supplied by reference TRBV11-2 and TRBJ1-1, is EAGVAQSPRYKIIEKRQSVAFWCNPISGHATLYWYQQILGQGPKLLIQFQNNGVVDDSQLPKDRFSAERLKGVDSTLKIQPAKLEDSAVYLCASSLAGNTEAFFGQGTRLTVV.

The sample holds a few counts of this clone. The CDR3: CASSPTSLKTTHNEQFF. Written as DNA, the CDR3 is TGTGCCAGCAGCCCGACTAGCTTAAAAACTACCCACAATGAGCAGTTCTTC. This sequence joins TRBV4-2 and TRBJ2-1; 7 bases are a match to TRBD2. Trimming took 4 bases from V and 5 from J; bases not matched to a gene: 14. Germline-derived CDR1 and CDR2 are LGHNA and YNFKEQ. This CDR3 is built from 17 residues.

V usage is TRBV9 and J usage is TRBJ2-7; 9 bases are a match to TRBD1. The CDR3 covers 15 residues. Germline V gene data show CDR1 as SGDLS and CDR2 as YYNGEE. Trimming took 3 bases from V and 3 from J; bases not matched to a gene: 7. The CDR3 reads CASSAGQGPFYEQYF. CDR3 nucleotide sequence: TGTGCCAGCAGCGCGGGACAGGGTCCCTTCTACGAGCAGTACTTC.

V usage is TRBV10-2 and J usage is TRBJ1-2; D is uncertain. Trimming shortened V by 3 bases and J by 8 bases, and 16 bases separated the two germline ends. The CDR3 consists of 14 residues. Germline loops: CDR1 WSHSY, CDR2 SAAADI. CDR3 region: CASSEGPRLKGYTF. The CDR3 DNA sequence: TGCGCCAGCAGTGAAGGGCCGAGACTAAAAGGCTACACCTTC.

The chain joins TRBV6-5 to TRBJ1-1, with D unresolved. There are 12 residues in the CDR3. V was trimmed by 10 bases and J by 3 bases, leaving 12 bases between them. In germline, CDR1 is MNHEY, CDR2 SVGAGI. The CDR3 reads CATRDTYTEAFF. The CDR3 coding sequence is TGTGCCACCCGAGACACGTACACTGAAGCTTTCTTT.

V gene TRBV10-3 combines with J gene TRBJ1-1, with D possibly matching TRBD1 (6 bases). Looked up from germline, CDR1 is ENHRY and CDR2 is SYGVKD. The germline V and J ends were trimmed by 4 bases and 3 bases, with 12 bases remaining between them. The CDR3 totals 14 residues. CDR3 sequence: CAISATGRDTEAFF. The CDR3 region has the DNA TGTGCCATCAGTGCCACAGGGAGGGACACTGAAGCTTTCTTT.

This chain connects TRBV30 to TRBJ1-5; no definite D call. This CDR3 contains 16 residues. V gave up 0 bases and J gave up 4 bases, with 16 bases separating them. CDR1 is GTSNPN, CDR2 SVGIG, per germline (reference sequence). The CDR3 spells CAWSVRSAGPNQPQHF. CDR3 nucleotide sequence: TGTGCCTGGAGTGTACGGTCGGCAGGCCCAAATCAGCCCCAGCATTTT. Based on the CDR3 plus reference TRBV30 and TRBJ1-5, the full variable domain is SQTIHQWPATLVQPVGSPLSLECTVEGTSNPNLYWYRQAAGRGLQLLFYSVGIGQISSEVPQNLSASRPQDRQFILSSKKLLLSDSGFYLCAWSVRSAGPNQPQHFGDGTRLSIL.

This chain uses TRBV28 with TRBJ1-6; TRBD1 agrees at 8 bases. With V trimmed by 3 bases and J by 10 bases, 8 bases remained unmatched. The CDR3 length is 15 residues. CDR1 MDHEN and CDR2 SYDVKM come from the germline V gene. CDR3: CASSLAGGGMSPLHF. For the CDR3, the DNA is TGTGCCAGCAGTTTGGCAGGGGGCGGGATGTCACCCCTCCACTTT.

The chain joins TRBV7-2 to TRBJ1-2, with 9 nucleotides matching TRBD1. CDR1 is SGHTA, CDR2 FQGNSA, per germline. The CDR3 has 15 residues. J gave up 6 bases and V 5 bases, and 10 bases lay outside the gene matches. The CDR3 DNA follows: TGTGCCAGCAGCACTACAGGGGGCCAACGTGATGGCTACACCTTC. This codes for CASSTTGGQRDGYTF.

This chain joins TRBV4-2 and TRBJ2-5; 11 nucleotides match TRBD1. The DNA end lines up better with TRBJ2-7; the J call may be wrong. This CDR3 spans 14 amino acids. Germline-derived CDR1 and CDR2 are LGHNA and YNFKEQ. The CDR3 nucleotides read TGTGCCAGCAGCCCCGGGACAGGGGGCTACGAGCAGTACTTC. It encodes CASSPGTGGYEQYF.